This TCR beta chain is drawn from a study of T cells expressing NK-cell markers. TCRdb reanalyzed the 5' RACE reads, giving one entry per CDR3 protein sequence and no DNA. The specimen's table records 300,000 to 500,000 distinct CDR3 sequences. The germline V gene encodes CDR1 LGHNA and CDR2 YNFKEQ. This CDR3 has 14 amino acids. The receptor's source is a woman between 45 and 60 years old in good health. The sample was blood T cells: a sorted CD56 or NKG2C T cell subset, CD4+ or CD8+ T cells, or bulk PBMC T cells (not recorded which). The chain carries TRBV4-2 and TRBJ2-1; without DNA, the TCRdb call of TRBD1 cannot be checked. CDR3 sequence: CASSDPDSYNEQFF.